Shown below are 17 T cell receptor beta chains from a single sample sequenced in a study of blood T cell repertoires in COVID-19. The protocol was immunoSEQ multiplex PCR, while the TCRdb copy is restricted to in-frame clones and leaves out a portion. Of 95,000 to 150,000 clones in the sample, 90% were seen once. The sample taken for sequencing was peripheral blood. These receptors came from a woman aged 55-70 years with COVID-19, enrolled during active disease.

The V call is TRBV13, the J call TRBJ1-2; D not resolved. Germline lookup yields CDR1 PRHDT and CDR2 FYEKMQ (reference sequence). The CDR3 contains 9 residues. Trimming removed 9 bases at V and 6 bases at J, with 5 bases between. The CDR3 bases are TGTGCCAGGGAGGATGGCTACACCTTC. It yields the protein CAREDGYTF.

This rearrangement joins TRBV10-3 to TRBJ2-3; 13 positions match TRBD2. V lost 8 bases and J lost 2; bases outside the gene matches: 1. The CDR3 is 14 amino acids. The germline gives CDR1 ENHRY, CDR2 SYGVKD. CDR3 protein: CAIGTSGDTDTQYF. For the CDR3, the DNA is TGTGCCATCGGGACTAGCGGGGACACAGATACGCAGTATTTT.

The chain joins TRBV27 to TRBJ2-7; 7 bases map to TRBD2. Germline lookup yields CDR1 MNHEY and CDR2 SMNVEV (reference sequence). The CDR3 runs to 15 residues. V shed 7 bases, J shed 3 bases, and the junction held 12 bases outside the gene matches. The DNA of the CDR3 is TGTGCCAGCACCCCCCGGGGAGGGTACATCTACGAGCAGTACTTC. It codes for CASTPRGGYIYEQYF.

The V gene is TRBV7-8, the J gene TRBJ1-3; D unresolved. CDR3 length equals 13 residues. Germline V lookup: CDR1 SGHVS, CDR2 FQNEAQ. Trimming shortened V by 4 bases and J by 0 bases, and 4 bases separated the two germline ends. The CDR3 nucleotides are TGTGCCAGCAGCTCCAGCTCTGGAAACACCATATATTTT. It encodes CASSSSSGNTIYF.

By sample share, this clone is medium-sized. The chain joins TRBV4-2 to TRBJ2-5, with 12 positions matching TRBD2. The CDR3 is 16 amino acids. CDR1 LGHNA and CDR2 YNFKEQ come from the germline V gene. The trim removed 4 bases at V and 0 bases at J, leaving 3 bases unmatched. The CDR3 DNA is TGTGCCAGCAGCCCGCGGACTAGCGGGGACCAAGAGACCCAGTACTTC. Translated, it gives CASSPRTSGDQETQYF.

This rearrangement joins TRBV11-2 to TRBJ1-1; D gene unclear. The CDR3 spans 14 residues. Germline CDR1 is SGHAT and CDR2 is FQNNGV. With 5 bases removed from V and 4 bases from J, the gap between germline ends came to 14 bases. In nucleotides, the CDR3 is TGTGCCAGCAGCCTACAGACACGGGGCACTGAAGCTTTCTTT. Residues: CASSLQTRGTEAFF.

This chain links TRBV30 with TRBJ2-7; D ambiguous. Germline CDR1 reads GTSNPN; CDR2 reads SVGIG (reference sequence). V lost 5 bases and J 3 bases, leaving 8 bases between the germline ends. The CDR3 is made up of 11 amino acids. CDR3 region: CAWVSGYEQYF. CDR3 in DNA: TGTGCCTGGGTGTCGGGCTACGAGCAGTACTTC.

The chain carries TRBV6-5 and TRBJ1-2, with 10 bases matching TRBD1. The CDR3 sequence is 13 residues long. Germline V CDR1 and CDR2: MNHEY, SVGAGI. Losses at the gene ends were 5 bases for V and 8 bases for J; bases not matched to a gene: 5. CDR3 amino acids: CASSRDRGLGYTF. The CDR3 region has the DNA TGTGCCAGCAGTCGCGACAGGGGGCTCGGCTACACCTTC.

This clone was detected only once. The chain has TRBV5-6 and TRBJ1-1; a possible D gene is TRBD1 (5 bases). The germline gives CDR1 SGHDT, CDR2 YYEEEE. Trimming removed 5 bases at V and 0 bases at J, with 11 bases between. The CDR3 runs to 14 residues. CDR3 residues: CASSPGGMNTEAFF. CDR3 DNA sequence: TGTGCCAGCAGTCCTGGGGGGATGAACACTGAAGCTTTCTTT.

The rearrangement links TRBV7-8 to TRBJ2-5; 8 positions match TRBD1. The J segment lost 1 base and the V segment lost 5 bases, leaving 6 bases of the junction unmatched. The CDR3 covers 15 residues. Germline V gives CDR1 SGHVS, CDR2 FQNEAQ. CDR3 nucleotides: TGTGCCAGCAGCGATGACAGGGGCCTCCAAGAGACCCAGTACTTC. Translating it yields CASSDDRGLQETQYF.

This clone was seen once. CDR3 protein: CASSLPGFEETQYF. The DNA for the CDR3 is TGTGCCAGCAGCTTACCAGGTTTTGAAGAGACCCAGTACTTC. The V and J genes are TRBV5-8 and TRBJ2-5, with D uncertain. CDR1 SGHTS and CDR2 YDEGEE come from the germline V gene. Trimming removed 2 bases from V and 3 bases from J, with 11 bases in between. The CDR3 loop spans 14 amino acids.

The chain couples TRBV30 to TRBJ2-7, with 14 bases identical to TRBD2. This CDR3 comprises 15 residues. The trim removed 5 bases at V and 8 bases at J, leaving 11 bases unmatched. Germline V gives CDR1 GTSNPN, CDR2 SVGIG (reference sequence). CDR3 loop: CAWQGTGLAGGKQYF. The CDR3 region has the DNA TGTGCCTGGCAAGGGACAGGACTAGCGGGGGGAAAGCAGTACTTC.

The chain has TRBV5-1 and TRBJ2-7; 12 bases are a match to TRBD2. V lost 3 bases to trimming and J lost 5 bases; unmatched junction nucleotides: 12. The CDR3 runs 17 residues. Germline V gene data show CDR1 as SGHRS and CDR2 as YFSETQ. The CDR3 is CASSSLLAGGLTHEQYF. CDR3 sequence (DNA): TGCGCCAGCAGCTCGTTGCTAGCGGGAGGGCTTACCCACGAGCAGTACTTC.

CDR3 sequence (DNA): TGTGCCAGCAGTTACCTCGACAGGGTCCTCAATCAGCCCCAGCATTTT. Translation gives CASSYLDRVLNQPQHF. The chain uses TRBV6-2 or TRBV6-3 and TRBJ1-5; 7 bases line up with TRBD1. Germline values: CDR1 MNHEY, CDR2 SVGEGT. CDR3 length: 16 residues. The ends lost 2 bases at V and 3 bases at J; junction bases unmatched: 7.

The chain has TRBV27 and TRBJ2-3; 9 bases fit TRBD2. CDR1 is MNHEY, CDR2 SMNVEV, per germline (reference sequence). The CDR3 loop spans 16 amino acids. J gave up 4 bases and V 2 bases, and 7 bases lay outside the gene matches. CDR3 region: CASSLRALAGPDTQYF. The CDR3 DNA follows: TGTGCCAGCAGTTTAAGGGCCCTAGCGGGGCCAGATACGCAGTATTTT.

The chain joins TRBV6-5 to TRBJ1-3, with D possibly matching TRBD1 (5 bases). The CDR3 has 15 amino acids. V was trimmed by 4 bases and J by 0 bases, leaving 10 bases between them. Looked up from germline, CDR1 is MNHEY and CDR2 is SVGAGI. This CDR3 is CASSSQGLSGNTIYF. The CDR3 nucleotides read TGTGCCAGCAGTTCCCAGGGCCTCTCTGGAAACACCATATATTTT.

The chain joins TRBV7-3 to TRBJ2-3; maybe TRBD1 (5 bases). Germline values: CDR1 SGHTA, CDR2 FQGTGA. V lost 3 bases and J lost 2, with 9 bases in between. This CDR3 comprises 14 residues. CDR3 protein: CASSLAGITDTQYF. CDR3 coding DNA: TGTGCCAGCAGCTTGGCAGGGATCACAGATACGCAGTATTTT.